A selection of T cell receptor beta chains follows, all from one sample in a study of shared clonotypes between healthy human individuals. Sequenced by immunoSEQ multiplex PCR; TCRdb stores in-frame clones only, minus some. The sample lists about 2.1 million clones, approximately 94% occurring once. The sample was naive CD8+ T cells from PBMCs. These receptors all come from a man aged 18 to 30 in good health. Some clones in this sample may be carry-over from other donors' samples. CDR3s include the opening cysteine and the closing phenylalanine or tryptophan. Each record gives: CDR3 protein, CDR3 DNA, CDR3 length, D gene, V gene, J gene, clone size. The D gene is left open where the match is weak. Size is stated for part of the rows, as once, few or many counts, or as a class when the clone is expanded.

CDR3aa: CSVATGGEKLFF; CDR3nt: TGCAGCGTCGCTACAGGGGGTGAAAAACTGTTTTTT; len: 12; d_gene: TRBD1; v_gene: TRBV29-1; j_gene: TRBJ1-4; abundance: -
CDR3aa: CASSLAPIGATNEKLFF; CDR3nt: TGTGCCAGCAGCTTGGCCCCCATAGGTGCAACTAATGAAAAACTGTTTTTT; len: 17; d_gene: -; v_gene: TRBV5-5; j_gene: TRBJ1-4; abundance: -
CDR3aa: CASSQELYRDTRPYEQYF; CDR3nt: TGCGCCAGCAGCCAAGAACTTTATCGGGACACTCGACCCTACGAGCAGTACTTC; len: 18; d_gene: -; v_gene: TRBV4-3; j_gene: TRBJ2-7; abundance: -
CDR3aa: CASSPPIGTSGSSYNEQFF; CDR3nt: TGTGCCAGCAGCCCGCCCATCGGGACTAGCGGCAGCTCCTACAATGAGCAGTTCTTC; len: 19; d_gene: TRBD2; v_gene: TRBV7-9; j_gene: TRBJ2-1; abundance: -
CDR3aa: CASARTSGRMYNEQFF; CDR3nt: TGTGCCAGCGCCCGGACTAGCGGGAGGATGTACAATGAGCAGTTCTTC; len: 16; d_gene: TRBD2; v_gene: TRBV7-9; j_gene: TRBJ2-1; abundance: -
CDR3aa: CASSLAGLAGDSYNEQFF; CDR3nt: TGCGCCAGCAGCTTGGCCGGACTAGCGGGCGACTCCTACAATGAGCAGTTCTTC; len: 18; d_gene: TRBD2; v_gene: TRBV5-1; j_gene: TRBJ2-1; abundance: -
CDR3aa: CSVDLGNGYTF; CDR3nt: TGCAGCGTTGATTTAGGGAATGGCTACACCTTC; len: 11; d_gene: -; v_gene: TRBV29-1; j_gene: TRBJ1-2; abundance: few
CDR3aa: CASSTGLRGNEQFF; CDR3nt: TGCGCCAGCAGCACAGGACTACGGGGGAATGAGCAGTTCTTC; len: 14; d_gene: -; v_gene: TRBV4-1; j_gene: TRBJ2-1; abundance: once
CDR3aa: CASSSKDFSLAKNIQYF; CDR3nt: TGTGCCAGTAGTTCAAAGGACTTCTCTTTAGCCAAAAACATTCAGTACTTC; len: 17; d_gene: -; v_gene: TRBV19; j_gene: TRBJ2-4; abundance: -
CDR3aa: CASSPLGPGSYEQYF; CDR3nt: TGTGCCAGCAGCCCCTTGGGACCGGGGAGCTACGAGCAGTACTTC; len: 15; d_gene: -; v_gene: TRBV28; j_gene: TRBJ2-7; abundance: once
CDR3aa: CASGLNGPTGALYEQYF; CDR3nt: TGTGCTAGTGGTTTGAACGGCCCCACAGGGGCCCTCTACGAGCAGTACTTC; len: 17; d_gene: TRBD1; v_gene: TRBV12-5; j_gene: TRBJ2-7; abundance: -
CDR3aa: CASSAGRADTQYF; CDR3nt: TGTGCCAGCAGCGCAGGGAGGGCAGATACGCAGTATTTT; len: 13; d_gene: TRBD2; v_gene: TRBV9; j_gene: TRBJ2-3; abundance: -
CDR3aa: CASSEAPVNTGELFF; CDR3nt: TGTGCCAGCAGTGAAGCCCCCGTAAACACCGGGGAGCTGTTTTTT; len: 15; d_gene: -; v_gene: TRBV6-1; j_gene: TRBJ2-2; abundance: -